These 23 T cell receptor beta chains share one sample of origin, sequenced in a study of beta chain features in type 1 diabetes. Study findings and constraints: Shortening of TCRB CDR3s, moderate but significant, appeared in all four CD4+ subsets of Type 1 diabetes patients.

Expressed TCRB transcripts were sequenced because the entire RNA isolate underwent reverse transcription. The table came from immunoSEQ multiplex PCR; TCRdb's copy has only in-frame clones and leaves some out. The sample lists 550,000 to 850,000 clones, 10% to 15% occurring once. The antigens of these receptors remain unknown. The sequencing input was naive CD4+ T cells from blood. The receptors derive from a man aged 18 to 30 with type 1 diabetes.

This clone was picked up a small number of times. The same CDR3 also results from other DNA sequences found in this sample. The rearrangement uses TRBV9 and TRBJ1-5; no firm D call. The CDR3 contains 13 residues. Trimming removed 2 bases from V and 1 base from J, with 4 bases in between. In germline, CDR1 is SGDLS, CDR2 YYNGEE. CDR3 coding DNA: TGTGCCAGCAGCGTCGGGAGCAATCAGCCCCAGCATTTT. This codes for CASSVGSNQPQHF. The whole variable domain, remainder taken from reference TRBV9 and TRBJ1-5, is DSGVTQTPKHLITATGQRVTLRCSPRSGDLSVYWYQQSLDQGLQFLIQYYNGEERAKGNILERFSAQQFPDLHSELNLSSLELGDSALYFCASSVGSNQPQHFGDGTRLSIL.

This clone was counted only a few times. The rearrangement links TRBV28 to TRBJ2-6; weak D call: TRBD1 (6 bases). Trimming shortened V by 11 bases and J by 4 bases, and 15 bases separated the two germline ends. The germline V gene encodes CDR1 MDHEN and CDR2 SYDVKM. The CDR3 runs to 14 residues. The CDR3 region has the DNA TGTGCCTCCAGGGGCAGAGCGGGGGCCAACGTCCTGACTTTC. As protein: CASRGRAGANVLTF. Looking up the rest from reference TRBV28 and TRBJ2-6 gives the full variable domain: DVKVTQSSRYLVKRTGEKVFLECVQDMDHENMFWYRQDPGLGLRLIYFSYDVKMKEKGDIPEGYSVSREKKERFSLILESASTNQTSMYLCASRGRAGANVLTFGAGSRLTVL.

A few counts support this clone. This chain connects TRBV2 to TRBJ2-3, with a possible D match to TRBD2 (5 bases). Germline lookup yields CDR1 SNHLY and CDR2 FYNNEI. CDR3 length equals 12 residues. V gave up 7 bases and J gave up 4 bases, with 9 bases separating them. The CDR3 DNA reads TGTGCCAGCACCCGGGGTCCAGATACGCAGTATTTT. This encodes CASTRGPDTQYF.

V is TRBV25-1 and J is TRBJ1-4, with 7 bases matching TRBD1. Germline V gives CDR1 MGHDK, CDR2 SYGVNS. V dropped 7 bases and J dropped 3; count of bases not matched to a gene: 8. The CDR3 covers 15 residues. CDR3 protein: CASKEGAGANEKLFF. For the CDR3, the DNA is TGTGCCAGCAAGGAGGGGGCTGGGGCTAATGAAAAACTGTTTTTT.

The table lists this clone with a few counts. The chain carries TRBV5-1 and TRBJ2-2; D not certain. The ends were cut back, 0 bases at V and 6 bases at J, with 9 bases in the middle. The CDR3 is 14 amino acids. The germline CDR1 and CDR2 sequences are SGHRS and YFSETQ. CDR3 residues: CASSLGLLAGELFF. The CDR3 nucleotides are TGCGCCAGCAGCTTGGGACTCCTGGCCGGGGAGCTGTTTTTT.

This clone has a handful of counts. The CDR3 region has the DNA TGCGCCAGCAGCCCCCGGACAGGGGGCCAAGAGACCCAGTACTTC. Its protein product is CASSPRTGGQETQYF. The chain links TRBV4-1 to TRBJ2-5; the match to TRBD1 covers 10 bases. The ends lost 4 bases at V and 1 base at J; junction bases unmatched: 3. From germline, CDR1 is MGHRA and CDR2 YSYEKL. CDR3 length: 15 residues.

The CDR3 coding sequence is TGTGCCAGCAGCCCACAGGGACGAGGATTGACTGAAGCTTTCTTT. Protein product: CASSPQGRGLTEAFF. V and J are TRBV7-2 and TRBJ1-1, with a possible D match to TRBD1 (6 bases). The ends were cut back, 5 bases at V and 5 bases at J, with 18 bases in the middle. This CDR3 contains 15 residues. Germline CDR1 reads SGHTA; CDR2 reads FQGNSA.

This clone has more than one count but fewer than ten. The V and J genes are TRBV28 and TRBJ1-1; a possible D gene is TRBD1 (6 bases). From germline, CDR1 is MDHEN and CDR2 SYDVKM. The V gene lost 11 bases and the J gene lost 4 bases, with 20 bases spanning the gap. The CDR3 is 14 residues long. CDR3 amino acids: CAHRGGLQSTEAFF. DNA of the CDR3: TGTGCCCACCGCGGGGGGCTACAGAGCACTGAAGCTTTCTTT.

This clone came up a few times. V and J are TRBV29-1 and TRBJ2-7; D possibly uses TRBD1 or TRBD2 (5 bases each). In germline, CDR1 is SQVTM, CDR2 ANQGSEA. The CDR3 has 13 amino acids. V lost 7 bases to trimming and J lost 5 bases, with 18 bases between them. As DNA, the CDR3 is TGCAGCGCCTCCGGGACCCTGAGGGACGAGCAGTACTTC. It codes for CSASGTLRDEQYF.

The V and J genes are TRBV11-2 and TRBJ1-5; D perhaps matches TRBD1 (6 bases). This CDR3 has 14 amino acids. Trimming removed 1 base at V and 7 bases at J, with 11 bases between. CDR1 and CDR2 (germline): SGHAT, FQNNGV. The CDR3 nucleotides read TGTGCCAGCAGCTTAGTAGGGGGGCGCCAGCCCCAGCATTTT. It translates to CASSLVGGRQPQHF.

Only a few counts were recorded for this clone. The rearrangement uses TRBV10-3 and TRBJ2-7, with 7 bases identical to TRBD1. Germline CDR1 ENHRY, CDR2 SYGVKD. CDR3 length: 14 amino acids. Trimming took 4 bases from V and 3 from J; bases not matched to a gene: 6. The CDR3 DNA is TGTGCCATCAGTGCTGGACAGGCGGTCTACGAGCAGTACTTC. Its translation: CAISAGQAVYEQYF.

This clone was counted only a few times. The chain couples TRBV29-1 to TRBJ1-2, with 10 bases fitting TRBD1. V dropped 1 base and J dropped 6; count of bases not matched to a gene: 8. Germline V lookup: CDR1 SQVTM, CDR2 ANQGSEA. This CDR3 contains 15 residues. CDR3 sequence (DNA): TGCAGCGTTGAAGTTTCCGGGGGACAGGGGAATGGCTACACCTTC. Protein: CSVEVSGGQGNGYTF.

The chain is built from TRBV5-1 and TRBJ1-2, with D perhaps matching TRBD1 (6 bases). V gave up 6 bases and J gave up 10 bases, with 13 bases separating them. The CDR3 runs to 11 residues. Germline lookup yields CDR1 SGHRS and CDR2 YFSETQ. As DNA, the CDR3 is TGCGCCAGCAAACAGGGAGAGGACTACACCTTC. Protein product: CASKQGEDYTF.

The rearrangement joins TRBV7-2 to TRBJ2-7, with D possibly matching TRBD1 (6 bases). The CDR3 sequence is 15 residues long. The V and J ends lost 0 bases and 2 bases respectively, with 11 bases between them. Germline V lookup: CDR1 SGHTA, CDR2 FQGNSA. The CDR3 is CASSLALEGAYEQYF. The CDR3 DNA follows: TGTGCCAGCAGCTTAGCGCTTGAGGGGGCCTACGAGCAGTACTTC.

This clone was seen more than once but under ten times. The chain couples TRBV29-1 to TRBJ2-7; possible D gene TRBD1, 5 bases. Between the trimmed V and J ends, which lost 6 bases and 3 bases, there was a span of 15 bases. The germline gives CDR1 SQVTM, CDR2 ANQGSEA. The CDR3 has 13 amino acids. CDR3 protein: CSVHGASVYEQYF. CDR3 coding DNA: TGCAGCGTCCATGGGGCGTCGGTCTACGAGCAGTACTTC.

Many counts were recorded for this clone. The rearrangement joins TRBV30 to TRBJ2-5; 8 bases line up with TRBD1. The trim removed 7 bases at V and 5 bases at J, leaving 9 bases unmatched. Germline values: CDR1 GTSNPN, CDR2 SVGIG (reference sequence). The CDR3 is 13 amino acids. The CDR3 reads CALVQGARETQYF. The CDR3 nucleotides are TGTGCCTTGGTTCAGGGGGCCAGGGAGACCCAGTACTTC.

Only a few counts were recorded for this clone. The V and J genes are TRBV6-5 and TRBJ1-5; TRBD1 might be the D (5 bases). The CDR3 length is 13 residues. The V gene lost 7 bases and the J gene lost 7 bases, with 14 bases spanning the gap. Germline lookup yields CDR1 MNHEY and CDR2 SVGAGI. The DNA of the CDR3 is TGTGCCAGCAAAAGGCAGGCAGGGCAGCCCCAGCATTTT. It specifies CASKRQAGQPQHF.

The chain joins TRBV28 to TRBJ1-1; a weak D match, TRBD1 (6 bases). Trimming pared 8 bases from V and 2 bases from J, leaving 18 bases between. CDR3 length equals 15 residues. From germline, CDR1 is MDHEN and CDR2 SYDVKM. Written as DNA, the CDR3 is TGTGCCAGCGGAATCGGGGGGACAAAAAACACTGAAGCTTTCTTT. Encoded protein: CASGIGGTKNTEAFF.

A few counts support this clone. The chain uses TRBV30 and TRBJ1-1; D not certain. V lost 0 bases to trimming and J lost 1 base, with 9 bases between them. The CDR3 length is 14 residues. Germline assignment: CDR1 GTSNPN and CDR2 SVGIG (reference sequence). In nucleotides, the CDR3 is TGTGCCTGGAGTGTAATCGGTACGAACACTGAAGCTTTCTTT. It yields the protein CAWSVIGTNTEAFF.

The J gene is TRBJ1-5, the V gene TRBV7-9, with unresolved D. Between the trimmed V and J ends, which lost 1 base and 3 bases, there was a span of 4 bases. The CDR3 has 13 amino acids. CDR1 and CDR2 from the germline V gene are SEHNR and FQNEAQ (reference sequence). This CDR3 is CASSLGNNQPQHF. The CDR3 DNA reads as TGTGCCAGCAGCTTAGGGAACAATCAGCCCCAGCATTTT.

This chain uses TRBV6-6 with TRBJ2-5; 8 bases are a match to TRBD1. Trimming cost V 5 bases and J 2 bases; bases outside gene matches: 7. Germline assignment: CDR1 MNHNY and CDR2 SVGAGI (reference sequence). The CDR3 is 15 residues long. The CDR3 here is CASSPRTGRQETQYF. CDR3 sequence (DNA): TGTGCCAGCAGTCCTCGGACAGGGAGGCAAGAGACCCAGTACTTC.

This clone was detected a few times. This sequence joins TRBV20-1 and TRBJ2-5; D is unclear. The CDR3 has 10 amino acids. The V gene's germline CDR1 is DFQATT and CDR2 SNEGSKA (reference sequence). With 7 bases removed from V and 3 bases from J, the gap between germline ends came to 6 bases. The CDR3 nucleotides are TGCAGTGGCAGCGAAGAGACCCAGTACTTC. Translated, it gives CSGSEETQYF.

V is TRBV20-1 and J is TRBJ2-7; D is uncertain. Germline loops: CDR1 DFQATT, CDR2 SNEGSKA (reference sequence). V shed 3 bases and J shed 5 bases, with 5 bases lying between them. This CDR3 has 10 amino acids. The CDR3 DNA follows: TGCAGTGCTAGCGATAACGAGCAGTACTTC. Encoded protein: CSASDNEQYF.